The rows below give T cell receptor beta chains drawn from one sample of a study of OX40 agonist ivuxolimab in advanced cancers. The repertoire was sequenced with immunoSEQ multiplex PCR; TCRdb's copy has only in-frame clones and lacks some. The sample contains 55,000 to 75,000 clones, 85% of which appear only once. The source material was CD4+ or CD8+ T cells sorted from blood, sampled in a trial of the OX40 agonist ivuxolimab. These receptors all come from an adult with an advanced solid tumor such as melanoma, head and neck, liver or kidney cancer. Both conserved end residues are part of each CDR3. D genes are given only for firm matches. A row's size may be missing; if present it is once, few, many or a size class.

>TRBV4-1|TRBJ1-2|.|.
CASSQELPTYGYTF
TGCGCCAGCAGCCAAGAACTCCCGACCTATGGCTACACCTTC
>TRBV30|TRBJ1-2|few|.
CAWNYPIRGLYGYTF
TGTGCCTGGAACTATCCGATCAGGGGCCTTTATGGCTACACCTTC
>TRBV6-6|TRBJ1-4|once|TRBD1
CASSFTGTGNEKLFF
TGTGCCAGCAGTTTTACCGGGACAGGGAATGAAAAACTGTTTTTT
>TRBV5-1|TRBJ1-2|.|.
CASSFGGLGGYTF
TGCGCCAGCAGCTTTGGAGGTTTGGGTGGCTACACCTTC
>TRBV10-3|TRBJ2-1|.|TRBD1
CATTPLSGQGRNEQFF
TGTGCCACAACGCCCCTCTCGGGACAGGGCCGGAATGAGCAGTTCTTC
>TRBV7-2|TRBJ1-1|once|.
CASSEDRDTEAFF
TGTGCCAGCAGCGAAGACAGAGACACTGAAGCTTTCTTT
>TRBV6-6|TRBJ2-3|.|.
CASSYSDTQYF
TGTGCCAGCAGTTACTCAGATACGCAGTATTTT
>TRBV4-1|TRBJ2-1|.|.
CASSQVQGGYNEQFF
TGCGCCAGCAGCCAAGTTCAGGGGGGCTACAATGAGCAGTTCTTC
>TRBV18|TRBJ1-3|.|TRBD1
CASSRYGQGRNTIYF
TGTGCCAGCTCACGCTACGGACAGGGCAGAAACACCATATATTTT
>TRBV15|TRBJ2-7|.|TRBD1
CATSMGQVGSYEQYF
TGTGCCACCAGCATGGGACAGGTCGGCTCCTACGAGCAGTACTTC
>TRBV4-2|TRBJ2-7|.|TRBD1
CASSHYGTDYEQYF
TGTGCCAGCAGCCACTACGGGACAGACTACGAGCAGTACTTC
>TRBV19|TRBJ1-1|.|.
CASSISPIGQEAFF
TGTGCCAGTAGTATTAGCCCGATCGGACAGGAAGCTTTCTTT
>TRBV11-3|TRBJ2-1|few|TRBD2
CASSLDGRAMGEQFF
TGTGCCAGCAGCTTAGACGGGAGGGCCATGGGTGAGCAGTTCTTC
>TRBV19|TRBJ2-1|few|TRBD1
CASSIEGQGYNEQFF
TGTGCCAGTAGTATAGAGGGACAGGGGTACAATGAGCAGTTCTTC
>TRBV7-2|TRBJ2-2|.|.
CASSLGRQAQATTGELFF
TGTGCCAGCAGCTTAGGAAGGCAAGCGCAGGCGACTACCGGGGAGCTGTTTTTT
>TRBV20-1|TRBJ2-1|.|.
CSARSLPKQFF
TGCAGTGCTAGATCCCTCCCGAAGCAGTTCTTC
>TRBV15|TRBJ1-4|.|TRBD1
CATSSSTGRGANEKLFF
TGTGCCACCAGCAGTTCGACAGGGAGGGGTGCTAATGAAAAACTGTTTTTT
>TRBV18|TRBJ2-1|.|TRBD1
CASSPTGVNEQFF
TGTGCCAGCTCGCCGACAGGGGTCAATGAGCAGTTCTTC
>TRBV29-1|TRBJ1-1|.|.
CSGGVEAFF
TGCAGCGGGGGGGTTGAAGCTTTCTTT
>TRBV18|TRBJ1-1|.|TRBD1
CASSPKTGGEAFF
TGTGCCAGCTCACCGAAAACAGGGGGGGAAGCTTTCTTT
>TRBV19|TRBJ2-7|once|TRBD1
CASSIPTGTGDNEQYF
TGTGCCAGTAGTATTCCAACCGGGACAGGGGATAACGAGCAGTACTTC